This T cell receptor beta chain was sequenced during a study of blood T cell repertoires in COVID-19. Across the whole study: COVID-19 samples from acute and convalescent phases originated in the United States, Italy and Spain.

Assay used: immunoSEQ multiplex PCR; TCRdb lists only in-frame clones, some missing. The table includes about 160,000 clones, 60% to 85% detected once. Germline V lookup: CDR1 KGHSH, CDR2 LQKENI. Trimming took 3 bases from V and 4 from J, leaving 13 bases between them. The CDR3 is made up of 15 amino acids. The V call is TRBV18, the J call TRBJ1-3, with D possibly TRBD1 on 5 matching bases. The sample taken for sequencing was peripheral blood. The clonotype was recovered from a man in his 70s with acute or convalescent COVID-19. The CDR3 coding sequence is TGTGCCAGCTCACCGGGGCAGGCGGACGGAAACACCATATATTTT. Protein sequence: CASSPGQADGNTIYF.